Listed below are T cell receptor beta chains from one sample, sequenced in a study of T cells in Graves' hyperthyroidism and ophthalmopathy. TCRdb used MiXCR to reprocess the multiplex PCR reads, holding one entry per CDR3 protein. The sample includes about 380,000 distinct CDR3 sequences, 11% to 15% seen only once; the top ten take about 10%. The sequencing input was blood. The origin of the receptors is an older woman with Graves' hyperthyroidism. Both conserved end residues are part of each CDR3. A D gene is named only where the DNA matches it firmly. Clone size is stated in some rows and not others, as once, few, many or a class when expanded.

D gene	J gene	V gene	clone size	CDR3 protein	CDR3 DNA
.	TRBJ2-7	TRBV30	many	CAWSAAYPSYEQYF	TGTGCCTGGAGCGCTGCTTATCCCTCCTACGAGCAGTACTTC
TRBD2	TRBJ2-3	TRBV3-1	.	CASSPRLAGTDTQYF	TGTGCCAGCAGCCCCCGACTAGCGGGCACAGATACGCAGTATTTT
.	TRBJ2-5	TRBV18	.	CASSLRGVQETQYF	TGTGCCAGCTCCCTCCGGGGCGTCCAAGAGACCCAGTACTTC
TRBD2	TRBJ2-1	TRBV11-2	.	CASSFLAGGPGSYNEQFF	TGTGCCAGCAGCTTCTTAGCGGGAGGGCCGGGGTCCTACAATGAGCAGTTCTTC
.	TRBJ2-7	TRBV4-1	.	CASSQEINGRYEQYF	TGCGCCAGCAGCCAAGAAATCAACGGTCGTTACGAGCAGTACTTC
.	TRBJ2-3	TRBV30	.	CAWNHPSRTDTQYF	TGTGCCTGGAATCACCCTTCCCGCACAGATACGCAGTATTTT
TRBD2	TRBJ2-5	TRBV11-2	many	CASSPKTSGGEETQYF	TGTGCCAGCAGCCCAAAGACTAGCGGGGGGGAAGAGACCCAGTACTTC
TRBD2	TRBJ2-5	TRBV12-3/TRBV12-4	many	CASSLRTSGKETQYF	TGTGCCAGCAGTCTGCGGACTAGCGGGAAAGAGACCCAGTACTTC
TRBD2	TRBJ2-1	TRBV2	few	CASIGREREVSLF	TGTGCCAGCATAGGGCGAGAGCGGGAGGTCAGTCTCTTC
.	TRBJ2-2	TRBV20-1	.	CSAPWGFGGELFF	TGCAGTGCTCCGTGGGGTTTCGGCGGGGAGCTGTTTTTT
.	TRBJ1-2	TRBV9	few	CASSARYYLRDAYGYTF	TGTGCCAGCAGCGCTAGATACTATCTCCGGGACGCCTATGGCTACACCTTC
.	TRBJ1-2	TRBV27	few	CASSLSAQPEGTWTNYGYTF	TGTGCCAGCAGTTTATCTGCCCAACCGGAGGGGACTTGGACTAACTATGGCTACACCTTC
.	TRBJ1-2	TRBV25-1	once	CASSEWGARENGYTF	TGTGCCAGCAGTGAATGGGGGGCCCGAGAGAATGGCTACACCTTC
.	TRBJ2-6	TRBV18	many	CASSPVGSGANVLTF	TGTGCCAGCTCACCGGTGGGATCTGGGGCCAACGTCCTGACTTTC
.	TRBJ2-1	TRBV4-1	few	CASSQDSGSGQFF	TGCGCCAGCAGCCAAGATTCCGGGTCCGGGCAGTTCTTC
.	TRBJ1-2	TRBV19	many	CASSPTATRYGYTF	TGTGCCAGTAGTCCGACAGCGACCCGCTATGGCTACACCTTC
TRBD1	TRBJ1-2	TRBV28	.	CASSQGQGFGYIF	TGTGCCAGCAGCCAAGGACAGGGATTTGGCTACATCTTC
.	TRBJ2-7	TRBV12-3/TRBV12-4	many	CASSLNRAYEQYF	TGTGCCAGCAGTTTAAACAGGGCGTACGAGCAGTACTTC
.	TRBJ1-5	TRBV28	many	CASSSLGWGPQHF	TGTGCCAGCAGTTCACTCGGGTGGGGGCCCCAGCATTTT
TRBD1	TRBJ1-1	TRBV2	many	CASRKRTGGVTEAFF	TGTGCCAGCAGGAAAAGGACAGGGGGCGTCACTGAAGCTTTCTTT
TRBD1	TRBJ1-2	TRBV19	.	CASSIGDSYGYTF	TGTGCCAGTAGTATTGGGGACAGTTATGGCTACACCTTC
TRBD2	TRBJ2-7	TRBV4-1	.	CASSPVGEGHYEQYF	TGCGCCAGCAGCCCGGTAGGGGAGGGCCACTACGAGCAGTACTTC
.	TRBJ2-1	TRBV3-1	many	CASSRDLGRAEQFF	TGTGCCAGCAGCCGGGACTTGGGGAGAGCCGAGCAGTTCTTC
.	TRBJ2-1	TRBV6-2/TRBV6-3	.	CASSLLGGLYNEQFF	TGTGCCAGCAGTTTACTAGGCGGGCTCTACAATGAGCAGTTCTTC
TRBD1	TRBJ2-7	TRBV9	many	CASSPADRGYEQYF	TGTGCCAGCAGCCCCGCGGACAGGGGCTACGAGCAGTACTTC
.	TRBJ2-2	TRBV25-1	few	CASSGQGGTGELFF	TGTGCCAGCAGTGGACAGGGAGGTACCGGGGAGCTGTTTTTT
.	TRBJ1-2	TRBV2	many	CASLVSGNMDGYTF	TGTGCCAGTTTAGTATCGGGGAATATGGATGGCTACACCTTC
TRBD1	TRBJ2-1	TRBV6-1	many	CASRFRDSSYNEQFF	TGTGCCAGCAGATTCCGGGACAGCTCCTACAATGAGCAGTTCTTC